One and the same sample provided the 30 T cell receptor beta chains below, sequenced in a study of CD8+CD57+ T cells in acquired aplastic anemia. Patients selected for sequencing had displayed CD8+CD57+ cell expansion by flow cytometry. Genomic DNA, serving as template, underwent TCR beta VDJ and CDR3 profiling. Each CDR3 protein is one row after TCRdb ran MiXCR on the reads. Among more than 150,000 distinct CDR3 sequences listed, 48% were seen once. The sequencing sample was made of sorted CD4+, CD8+, or CD8+CD57+ T cells (not recorded which) from PBMCs. All receptors derive from a human donor with aplastic anemia.

In this sample, this clonotype turned up many times. The chain couples TRBV6-1 to TRBJ1-6; 10 bases map to TRBD1. Germline V gene data show CDR1 as MNHNS and CDR2 as SASEGT. The CDR3 contains 14 residues. The J segment lost 9 bases and the V segment lost 5 bases, leaving 4 bases of the junction unmatched. The CDR3 nucleotides read TGTGCCAGCAGTCTGACAGGGGGCAGTTCACCCCTCCACTTT. It codes for CASSLTGGSSPLHF.

Many counts were recorded for this clonotype. V is TRBV14 and J is TRBJ1-1; possibly TRBD1 for D (5 bases). Trimming took 3 bases from V and 1 from J, leaving 12 bases between them. From germline, CDR1 is SGHDN and CDR2 FVKESK. The CDR3 has 15 residues. The CDR3 bases are TGTGCCAGCAGCCATATACAGGTGGGGAACACTGAAGCTTTCTTT. Translated: CASSHIQVGNTEAFF. The variable domain in full, with the rest retrieved from reference TRBV14 and TRBJ1-1, is EAGVTQFPSHSVIEKGQTVTLRCDPISGHDNLYWYRRVMGKEIKFLLHFVKESKQDESGMPNNRFLAERTGGTYSTLKVQPAELEDSGVYFCASSHIQVGNTEAFFGQGTRLTVV.

J is TRBJ1-6 and V is TRBV2, with 10 bases lining up with TRBD1. CDR1 SNHLY and CDR2 FYNNEI come from the germline V gene. The CDR3 sequence is 13 residues long. J lost 10 bases, V lost 6 bases, and 3 bases had no gene match. Here the CDR3 DNA reads TGTGCCAGCAGGGGGGACAGGGGATCACCCCTCCACTTT. Its protein is CASRGDRGSPLHF.

This clonotype was counted ten times or more. The chain uses TRBV7-2 and TRBJ2-5, with a possible D match to TRBD2 (6 bases). V dropped 3 bases and J dropped 5 bases, with 10 bases sitting between them. The CDR3 contains 13 residues. CDR1 is SGHTA, CDR2 FQGNSA, per germline. The CDR3 loop reads CASSFRGYETQYF. CDR3 nucleotide sequence: TGTGCCAGCAGCTTCCGGGGGTATGAGACCCAGTACTTC.

This chain uses TRBV29-1 with TRBJ2-7; D is possibly TRBD1 (6 bases). The CDR3 covers 13 residues. Looked up from germline, CDR1 is SQVTM and CDR2 is ANQGSEA. Trimming shortened V by 4 bases and J by 0 bases, and 10 bases separated the two germline ends. Here the CDR3 DNA reads TGCAGCGTTGGCGCCAGGGGCTCCTACGAGCAGTACTTC. Amino acids: CSVGARGSYEQYF.

This clonotype was counted many times. The chain recombines TRBV7-9 with TRBJ1-1, with D perhaps TRBD1 (5 bases). The V end lost 3 bases, the J end lost 6 bases, and 11 bases lay between the germline ends. The CDR3 runs 13 residues. Germline V gene lookup returns CDR1 SEHNR and CDR2 FQNEAQ (reference sequence). CDR3 protein: CASSFSGLPEAFF. The CDR3 DNA sequence: TGTGCCAGCAGCTTCTCAGGGTTACCTGAAGCTTTCTTT.

The genes are TRBV7-6 and TRBJ2-5; 7 bases fit TRBD2. Germline CDR1 SGHVS, CDR2 FNYEAQ. The V and J ends lost 6 bases and 2 bases, in that order; junction bases with no gene match: 9. This CDR3 spans 15 amino acids. The CDR3 DNA reads as TGTGCCAGCAGTATGAGGCCAGCGGGGCAAGAGACCCAGTACTTC. It is translated as CASSMRPAGQETQYF.

The V call is TRBV20-1, the J call TRBJ2-7; no definite D call. Germline V gene lookup returns CDR1 DFQATT and CDR2 SNEGSKA (reference sequence). The CDR3 length is 11 residues. The ends were cut back, 3 bases at V and 7 bases at J, with 10 bases in the middle. CDR3 region: CSASLRVEQYF. CDR3 sequence (DNA): TGCAGTGCTAGCCTCCGAGTGGAGCAGTACTTC.

This sequence joins TRBV11-3 and TRBJ2-5, with D perhaps TRBD2 (6 bases). Per germline, CDR1 SGHNT and CDR2 YENEEA. The CDR3 spans 14 residues. V lost 1 base to trimming and J lost 6 bases, with 12 bases between them. CDR3 residues: CASSLAGGAQTQYF. The CDR3, as DNA: TGTGCCAGCAGCTTAGCAGGAGGGGCGCAGACCCAGTACTTC.

This clonotype was seen ten or more times. This chain uses TRBV20-1 with TRBJ2-1; D might be TRBD2 (6 bases). Trimming took off 3 bases at V and 2 bases at J, with 8 bases between the two ends. This CDR3 has 13 amino acids. Germline values: CDR1 DFQATT, CDR2 SNEGSKA (reference sequence). The CDR3 is CSASGSTYNEQFF. CDR3 bases: TGCAGTGCTAGCGGGAGCACCTACAATGAGCAGTTCTTC.

The chain combines TRBV30 with TRBJ2-7; 13 bases are a match to TRBD2. Losses at the gene ends were 3 bases for V and 11 bases for J; bases not matched to a gene: 10. Germline CDR1 GTSNPN, CDR2 SVGIG (reference sequence). The CDR3 is made up of 14 amino acids. The CDR3 sequence is CAWRRTSGSGVEYF. In DNA, the CDR3 is TGTGCCTGGAGGAGGACTAGCGGGAGTGGGGTGGAGTACTTC.

This clonotype was recorded many times. The J gene is TRBJ1-5, the V gene TRBV6-1; the match to TRBD1 covers 7 bases. CDR1 is MNHNS and CDR2 is SASEGT in the germline V gene. The CDR3 extends over 14 amino acids. J was trimmed by 2 bases and V by 6 bases; bases with no gene match: 4. The DNA for the CDR3 is TGTGCCAGCAGAGCAGGGGGAGGCAATCAGCCCCAGCATTTT. Its translation is CASRAGGGNQPQHF.

The chain employs TRBV19 and TRBJ2-3; 11 bases are a match to TRBD2. V lost 5 bases, J lost 1 base, and 5 bases stayed unmatched. CDR3 length equals 16 residues. Germline V lookup: CDR1 LNHDA, CDR2 SQIVND (reference sequence). In nucleotides, the CDR3 is TGTGCCAGTAGTGAACTAGCGGGGGCCGGCACAGATACGCAGTATTTT. It encodes CASSELAGAGTDTQYF.

In its sample, this clonotype was seen many times. CDR3 bases: TGTGCCAGCAGCCGGCGGCGCGGAAACTCCTACGAGCAGTACTTC. This sequence encodes CASSRRRGNSYEQYF. This chain joins TRBV7-2 and TRBJ2-7; D unresolved. The CDR3 contains 15 residues. Trimming shortened V by 5 bases and J by 0 bases, and 14 bases separated the two germline ends. In germline, CDR1 is SGHTA, CDR2 FQGNSA.

V usage is TRBV29-1 and J usage is TRBJ1-5, with 9 bases aligning to TRBD1. Unmatched junction bases numbered 21, after V lost 7 bases and J lost 2 bases. This CDR3 comprises 19 residues. Looked up from germline, CDR1 is SQVTM and CDR2 is ANQGSEA. This CDR3 is CSGSGTGYDRASGNQPQHF. The CDR3 DNA sequence: TGCAGCGGGTCCGGGACAGGGTATGATCGGGCGAGTGGCAATCAGCCCCAGCATTTT.

The chain has TRBV24-1 and TRBJ2-3, with D unresolved. V gave up 3 bases and J gave up 7 bases, with 16 bases separating them. CDR3 size: 15 residues. Germline loops: CDR1 KGHDR, CDR2 SFDVKD. The CDR3 here is CATSDRSLLPYTQYF. DNA of the CDR3: TGTGCCACCAGTGATCGGTCGCTCCTACCCTATACGCAGTATTTT.

The chain uses TRBV10-3 and TRBJ2-1; TRBD2 matches at 10 bases. This CDR3 has 15 amino acids. J gave up 4 bases and V 10 bases, and 10 bases lay outside the gene matches. Germline CDR1 reads ENHRY; CDR2 reads SYGVKD. The CDR3 loop reads CASSPSSGGYNEQFF. The CDR3 coding sequence is TGTGCCAGCAGCCCCTCTAGCGGGGGTTACAATGAGCAGTTCTTC.

About this clonotype: Sequence at one end of the junction differs from germline and may be a read error. The J gene is TRBJ2-5, the V gene TRBV7-7; the D call may be TRBD1 or TRBD2 (5 bases each). Germline V gene data show CDR1 as SSHAT and CDR2 as FNYEAQ (reference sequence). The CDR3 runs to 13 residues. The CDR3 DNA sequence: TGTGCCAGCAGCTCTAGCAGTTCGGGGACCCAGTACTTT. Its protein is CASSSSSSGTQYF.

This clonotype has only a few counts. The gene calls are TRBV7-9 and TRBJ2-1, with TRBD1 identical over 7 bases. The J segment lost 8 bases and the V segment lost 7 bases, leaving 2 bases of the junction unmatched. The CDR3 is made up of 11 amino acids. The germline V gene has CDR1 SEHNR and CDR2 FQNEAQ (reference sequence). CDR3 coding DNA: TGTGCCAGCAACAGGGGCGATGAGCAGTTCTTC. It specifies CASNRGDEQFF.

This clonotype was seen a few times. The chain couples TRBV20-1 to TRBJ1-2, with TRBD1 as a possible D gene (5 bases). Per germline, CDR1 DFQATT and CDR2 SNEGSKA (reference sequence). This CDR3 region has 11 residues. V shed 4 bases and J shed 5 bases, with 8 bases lying between them. The CDR3 reads CSAKGPYGYTF. The CDR3 nucleotides are TGCAGTGCTAAGGGACCGTATGGCTACACCTTC.

A remark on this clonotype: Being one base from a much bigger clone, this may be a read error. J is TRBJ2-7 and V is TRBV6-5; no clear D gene. The CDR3 totals 15 residues. Germline V lookup: CDR1 MNHEY, CDR2 SVGAGI. For the CDR3, the DNA is TGTTCCAGCAGTTACTCTAATCCGGGCACCTACGAGCAGTACTTC. Its translation: CSSSYSNPGTYEQYF.

The rearrangement uses TRBV11-2 and TRBJ2-7; the D gene is possibly TRBD2 (6 bases). Germline CDR1 and CDR2: SGHAT and FQNNGV. This CDR3 has 15 residues. Trimming took 1 base from V and 2 from J, leaving 12 bases between them. CDR3 sequence reads: CASSLGGTRTYEQYF. As DNA, the CDR3 is TGTGCCAGCAGCTTAGGCGGGACTCGGACCTACGAGCAGTACTTC.

Regarding this clonotype: Its ends do not fully match the called genes, so a read error is possible. The chain recombines TRBV10-3 with TRBJ1-1; no firm D call. This CDR3 spans 13 amino acids. The germline V gene encodes CDR1 ENHRY and CDR2 SYGVKD. The CDR3 DNA reads TGTGCCAGCAGTGACATCCAGAACACTGAAGCTTTCTTT. It codes for CASSDIQNTEAFF.

The chain recombines TRBV7-3 with TRBJ2-7, with 9 nucleotides matching TRBD1. The junction had 1 base not matched to a gene; V was cut back by 4 bases and J by 3 bases. CDR1 and CDR2 (germline): SGHTA, FQGTGA. CDR3 length: 13 residues. CDR3 region: CASSWGQGYEQYF. The CDR3 nucleotides are TGTGCCAGCAGCTGGGGACAGGGCTACGAGCAGTACTTC.

This sequence joins TRBV9 and TRBJ2-7; no definite D call. Germline V lookup: CDR1 SGDLS, CDR2 YYNGEE. The V and J ends lost 1 base and 3 bases respectively, with 5 bases between them. This CDR3 is 12 amino acids long. CDR3: CASSVNSYEQYF. CDR3 in DNA: TGTGCCAGCAGCGTAAACAGCTACGAGCAGTACTTC.

On this clonotype itself: This clone may be a read error of a much larger clone one base away. The rearrangement links TRBV11-1 to TRBJ2-1; D gene uncertain. Germline V gene data show CDR1 as SGHAT and CDR2 as FQDESV (reference sequence). V shed 2 bases and J shed 9 bases, with 14 bases lying between them. CDR3 length equals 14 residues. In DNA form, the CDR3 reads TGTGCCAGCAGCTTACCCTTATTAAACAGTGAGCAGTTCTTC. It codes for CASSLPLLNSEQFF.

The count of this clonotype is one. V and J are TRBV19 and TRBJ2-1; TRBD2 matches 9 bases. Germline assignment: CDR1 LNHDA and CDR2 SQIVND (reference sequence). V trimming: 4 bases; J trimming: 9 bases; junction bases outside the gene matches: 7. The CDR3 has 14 residues. The CDR3 bases are TGTGCCAGTAGTAGCTTAGCGGGAGTTGGTGAGCAGTTCTTC. It encodes CASSSLAGVGEQFF. The full variable domain, with the rest looked up from reference TRBV19 and TRBJ2-1, is DGGITQSPKYLFRKEGQNVTLSCEQNLNHDAMYWYRQDPGQGLRLIYYSQIVNDFQKGDIAEGYSVSREKKESFPLTVTSAQKNPTAFYLCASSSLAGVGEQFFGPGTRLTVL.

The sample holds many counts of this clonotype. The CDR3 DNA follows: TGTGCCAGCAGCTTAGGCTTTAACACCGGGGAGCTGTTTTTT. This gives the protein CASSLGFNTGELFF. The J gene is TRBJ2-2, the V gene TRBV7-2; no clear D. The V end was cut by 1 base, the J end by 2 bases, with 5 bases between. The CDR3 covers 14 residues. Germline values: CDR1 SGHTA, CDR2 FQGNSA.

This clonotype was observed a handful of times. One end of the junction is discordant with germline, which a read error may explain. The genes are TRBV28 and TRBJ2-5, with D tentatively TRBD1 (6 bases). The CDR3 spans 12 residues. Germline values: CDR1 MDHEN, CDR2 SYDVKM. CDR3 DNA: TGTGCCAGCAGCTCCGGAGAGAATGCCAGGGGCTTC. Amino acid sequence: CASSSGENARGF.

In its sample, this clonotype was seen many times. The CDR3 region is CASSQGPRAYNEQFF. CDR3 bases: TGCGCCAGCAGCCAAGGCCCCAGGGCCTACAATGAGCAGTTCTTC. The chain links TRBV4-1 to TRBJ2-1, with D maybe TRBD1 (5 bases). This CDR3 spans 15 amino acids. V gave up 1 base and J gave up 2 bases, with 9 bases separating them. CDR1 is MGHRA, CDR2 YSYEKL, per germline.